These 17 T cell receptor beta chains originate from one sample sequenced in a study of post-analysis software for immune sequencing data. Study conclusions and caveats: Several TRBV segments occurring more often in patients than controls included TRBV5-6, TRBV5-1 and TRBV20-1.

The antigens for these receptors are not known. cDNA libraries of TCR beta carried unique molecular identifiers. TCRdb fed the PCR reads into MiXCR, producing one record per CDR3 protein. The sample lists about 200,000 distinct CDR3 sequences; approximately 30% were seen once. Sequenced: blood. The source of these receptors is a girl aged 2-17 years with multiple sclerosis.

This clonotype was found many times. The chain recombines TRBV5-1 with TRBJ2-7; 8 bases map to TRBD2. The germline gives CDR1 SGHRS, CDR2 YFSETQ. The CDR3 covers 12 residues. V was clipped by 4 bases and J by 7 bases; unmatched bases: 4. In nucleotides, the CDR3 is TGCGCCAGCAGCCTCGCTAGCGGGGAGCAGTACTTC. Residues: CASSLASGEQYF. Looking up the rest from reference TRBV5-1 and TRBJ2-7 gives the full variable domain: KAGVTQTPRYLIKTRGQQVTLSCSPISGHRSVSWYQQTPGQGLQFLFEYFSETQRNKGNFPGRFSGRQFSNSRSEMNVSTLELGDSALYLCASSLASGEQYFGPGTRLTVT.

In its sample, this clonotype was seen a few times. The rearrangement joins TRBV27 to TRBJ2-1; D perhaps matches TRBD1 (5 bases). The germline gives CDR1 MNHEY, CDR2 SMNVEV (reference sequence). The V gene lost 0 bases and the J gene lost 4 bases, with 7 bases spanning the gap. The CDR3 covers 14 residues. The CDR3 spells CASSLSRGYNEQFF. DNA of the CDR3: TGTGCCAGCAGTTTATCTAGGGGATACAATGAGCAGTTCTTC.

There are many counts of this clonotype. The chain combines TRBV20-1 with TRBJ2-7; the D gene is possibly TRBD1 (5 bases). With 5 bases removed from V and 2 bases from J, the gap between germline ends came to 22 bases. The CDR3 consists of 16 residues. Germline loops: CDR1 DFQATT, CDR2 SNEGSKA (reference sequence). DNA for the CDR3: TGCAGTGCTGGGCGAAAGGGGATCGTGATGCCCTACGAGCAGTACTTC. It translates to CSAGRKGIVMPYEQYF.

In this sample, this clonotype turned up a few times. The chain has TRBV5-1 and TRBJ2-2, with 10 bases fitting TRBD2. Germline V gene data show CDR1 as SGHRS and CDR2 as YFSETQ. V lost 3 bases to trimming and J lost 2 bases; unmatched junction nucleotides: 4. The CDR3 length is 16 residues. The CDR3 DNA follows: TGCGCCAGCAGCTCCGGACTAGCGGCCAACACCGGGGAGCTGTTTTTT. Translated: CASSSGLAANTGELFF.

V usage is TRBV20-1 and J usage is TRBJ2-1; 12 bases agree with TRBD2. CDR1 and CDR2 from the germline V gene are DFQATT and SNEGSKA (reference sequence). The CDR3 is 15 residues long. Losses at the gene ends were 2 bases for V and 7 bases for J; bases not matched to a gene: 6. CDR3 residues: CSARPLAGGRNEQFF. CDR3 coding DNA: TGCAGTGCTAGACCCCTAGCGGGGGGGCGAAATGAGCAGTTCTTC.

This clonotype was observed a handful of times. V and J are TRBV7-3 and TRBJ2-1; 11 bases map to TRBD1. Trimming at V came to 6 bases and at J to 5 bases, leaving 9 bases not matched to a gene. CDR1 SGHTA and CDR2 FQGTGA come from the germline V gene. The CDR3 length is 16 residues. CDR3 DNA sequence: TGTGCCAGCAGTCCACGCCGGGACAGGGGGAACAATGAGCAGTTCTTC. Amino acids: CASSPRRDRGNNEQFF.

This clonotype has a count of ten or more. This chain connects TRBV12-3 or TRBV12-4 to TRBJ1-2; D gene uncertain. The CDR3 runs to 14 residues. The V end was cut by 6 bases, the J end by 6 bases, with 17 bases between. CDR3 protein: CASSPIDKRDGYTF. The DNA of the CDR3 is TGTGCCAGCAGCCCTATCGACAAAAGAGATGGCTACACCTTC.

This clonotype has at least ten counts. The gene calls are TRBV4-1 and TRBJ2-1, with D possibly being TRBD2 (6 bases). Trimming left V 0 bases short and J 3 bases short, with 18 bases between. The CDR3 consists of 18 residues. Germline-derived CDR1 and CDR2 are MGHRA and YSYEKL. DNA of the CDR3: TGCGCCAGCAGCCAAGACGGGAGAGGGATAGCAGGCTACAATGAGCAGTTCTTC. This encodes CASSQDGRGIAGYNEQFF.

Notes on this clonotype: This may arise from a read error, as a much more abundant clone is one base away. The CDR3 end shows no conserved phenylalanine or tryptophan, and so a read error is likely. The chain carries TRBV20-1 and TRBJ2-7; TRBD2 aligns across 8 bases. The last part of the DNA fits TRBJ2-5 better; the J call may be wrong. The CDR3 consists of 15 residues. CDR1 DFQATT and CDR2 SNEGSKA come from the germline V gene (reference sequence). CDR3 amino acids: CSAKRGTSGQETQYC. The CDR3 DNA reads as TGCAGTGCTAAGAGGGGAACTAGCGGTCAAGAGACCCAGTACTGC.

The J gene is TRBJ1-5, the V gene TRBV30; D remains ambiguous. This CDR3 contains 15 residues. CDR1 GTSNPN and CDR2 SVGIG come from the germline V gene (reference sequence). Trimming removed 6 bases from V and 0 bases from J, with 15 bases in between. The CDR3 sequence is CACSGLAGSNQPQHF. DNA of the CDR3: TGTGCCTGTTCCGGACTCGCGGGTAGCAATCAGCCCCAGCATTTT.

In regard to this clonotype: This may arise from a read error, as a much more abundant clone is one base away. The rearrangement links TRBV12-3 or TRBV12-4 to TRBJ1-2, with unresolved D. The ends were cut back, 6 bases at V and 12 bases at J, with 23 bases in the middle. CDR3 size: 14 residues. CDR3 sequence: CASSPVGKKEGHTF. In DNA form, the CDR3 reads TGTGCCAGCAGCCCGGTAGGAAAGAAGGAGGGCCACACCTTC.

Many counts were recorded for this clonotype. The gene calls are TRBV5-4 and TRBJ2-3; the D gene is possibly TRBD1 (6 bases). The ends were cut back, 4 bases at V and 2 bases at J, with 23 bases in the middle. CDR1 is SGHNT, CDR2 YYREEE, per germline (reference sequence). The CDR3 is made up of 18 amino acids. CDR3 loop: CASSKNVRTDLPTDTQYF. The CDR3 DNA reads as TGTGCCAGCAGCAAGAACGTCCGGACAGACTTACCCACAGATACGCAGTATTTT.

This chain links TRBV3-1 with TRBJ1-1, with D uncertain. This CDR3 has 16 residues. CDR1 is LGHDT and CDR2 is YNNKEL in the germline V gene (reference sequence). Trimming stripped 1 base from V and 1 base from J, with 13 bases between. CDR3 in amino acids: CASSQVQWTENTEAFF. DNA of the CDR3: TGTGCCAGCAGCCAAGTTCAGTGGACTGAGAACACTGAAGCTTTCTTT.

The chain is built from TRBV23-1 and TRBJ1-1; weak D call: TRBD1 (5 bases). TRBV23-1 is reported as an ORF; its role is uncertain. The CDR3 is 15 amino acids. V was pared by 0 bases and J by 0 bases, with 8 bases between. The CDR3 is CASSQSPRVNTEAFF. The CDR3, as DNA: TGCGCCAGCAGTCAATCCCCCAGGGTGAACACTGAAGCTTTCTTT.

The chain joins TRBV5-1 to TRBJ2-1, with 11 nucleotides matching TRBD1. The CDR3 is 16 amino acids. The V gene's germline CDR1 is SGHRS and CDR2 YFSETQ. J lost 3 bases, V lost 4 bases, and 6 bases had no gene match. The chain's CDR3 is CASSPAGTGGYNEQFF. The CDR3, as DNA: TGCGCCAGCAGCCCCGCCGGGACAGGGGGCTACAATGAGCAGTTCTTC.

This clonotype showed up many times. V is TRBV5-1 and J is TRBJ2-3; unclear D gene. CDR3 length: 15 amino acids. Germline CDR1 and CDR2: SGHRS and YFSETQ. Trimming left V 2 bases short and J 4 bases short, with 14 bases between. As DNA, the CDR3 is TGCGCCAGCAGCTTTTTGGAACCTGGCCCAGATACGCAGTATTTT. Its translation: CASSFLEPGPDTQYF.

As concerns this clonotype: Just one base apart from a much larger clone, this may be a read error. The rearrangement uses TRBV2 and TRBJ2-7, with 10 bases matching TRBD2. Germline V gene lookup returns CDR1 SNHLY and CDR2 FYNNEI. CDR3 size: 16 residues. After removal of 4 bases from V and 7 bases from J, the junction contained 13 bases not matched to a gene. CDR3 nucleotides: TGTGCCAGCAGTGGGACAGCACTAGCGGGAAGCAATGAGCAGTACTTC. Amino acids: CASSGTALAGSNEQYF.